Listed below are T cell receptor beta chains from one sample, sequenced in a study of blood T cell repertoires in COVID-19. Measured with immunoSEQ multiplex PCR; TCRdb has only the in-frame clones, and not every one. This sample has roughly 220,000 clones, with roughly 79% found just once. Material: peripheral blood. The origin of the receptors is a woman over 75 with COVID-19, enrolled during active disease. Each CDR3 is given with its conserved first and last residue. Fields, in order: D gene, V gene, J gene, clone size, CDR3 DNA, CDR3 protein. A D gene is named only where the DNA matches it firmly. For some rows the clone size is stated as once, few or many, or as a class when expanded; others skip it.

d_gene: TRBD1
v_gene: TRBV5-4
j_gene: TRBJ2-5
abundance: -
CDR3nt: TGTGCCAGCAGCTTGGGGGACAGGGATTTGGCAGGCATAGACTTC
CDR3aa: CASSLGDRDLAGIDF

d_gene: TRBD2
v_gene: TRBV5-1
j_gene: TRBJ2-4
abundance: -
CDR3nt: TGCGCCAGCAGCCCCAGCGGGGGGGCCATATACATTCAGTACTTC
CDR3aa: CASSPSGGAIYIQYF

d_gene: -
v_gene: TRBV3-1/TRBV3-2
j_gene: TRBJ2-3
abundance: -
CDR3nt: TGTGCCAGCAGCCTAGCGACGAGCACAGATACGCAGTATTTT
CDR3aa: CASSLATSTDTQYF

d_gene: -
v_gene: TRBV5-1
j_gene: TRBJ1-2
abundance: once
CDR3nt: TGCGCCAGCAGCTTGGATGACGGAGGCTATGGCTACACCTTC
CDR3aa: CASSLDDGGYGYTF

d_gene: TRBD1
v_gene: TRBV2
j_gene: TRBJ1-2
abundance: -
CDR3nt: TGTGCCAGCAGGGGGACAGGTTCTAACTATGGCTACACCTTC
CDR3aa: CASRGTGSNYGYTF

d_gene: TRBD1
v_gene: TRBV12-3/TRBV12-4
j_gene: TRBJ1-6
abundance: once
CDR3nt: TGTGCCAGCAGTGATCAACAGGGGTCACCCCTCCACTTT
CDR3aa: CASSDQQGSPLHF

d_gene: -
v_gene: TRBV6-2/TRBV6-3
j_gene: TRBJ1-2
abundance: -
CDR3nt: TGTGCCAGCAGTTACCCTACGGGGGAAGGACTTGGGGGCTACACCTTC
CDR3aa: CASSYPTGEGLGGYTF

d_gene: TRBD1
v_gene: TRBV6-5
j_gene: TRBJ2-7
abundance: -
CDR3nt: TGTGCCAGCAGTCCCCGGACAGGTAACTACGAGCAGTACTTC
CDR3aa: CASSPRTGNYEQYF

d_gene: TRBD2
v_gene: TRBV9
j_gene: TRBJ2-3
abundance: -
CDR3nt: TGTGCCAGCAGCCCTGAAGCGGGAGGCCGGTATACGCAGTATTTT
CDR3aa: CASSPEAGGRYTQYF

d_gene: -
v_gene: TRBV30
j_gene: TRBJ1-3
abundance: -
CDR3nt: TGTGCCTGGATGCAGGGGAGTAACACCATATATTTT
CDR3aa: CAWMQGSNTIYF

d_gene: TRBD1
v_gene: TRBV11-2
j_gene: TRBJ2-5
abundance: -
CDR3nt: TGTGCCAGCAGCTTTCGATTAGGACAGGGGGCGGGAGAGACCCAGTACTTC
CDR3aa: CASSFRLGQGAGETQYF

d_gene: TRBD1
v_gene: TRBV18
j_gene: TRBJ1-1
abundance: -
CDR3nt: TGTGCCAGCTCCGAACAGGGGATGAACACTGAAGCTTTCTTT
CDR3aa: CASSEQGMNTEAFF

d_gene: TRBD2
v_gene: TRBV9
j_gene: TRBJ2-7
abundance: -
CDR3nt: TGTGCCAGCAGCGGAGGGCCAGCGGGGCTCTACGAGCAGTACTTC
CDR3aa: CASSGGPAGLYEQYF

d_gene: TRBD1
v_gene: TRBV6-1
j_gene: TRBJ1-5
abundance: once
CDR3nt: TGTGCCAGCAGTGGACTTCGGGGGACAGGGTACAATCAGCCCCAGCATTTT
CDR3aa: CASSGLRGTGYNQPQHF

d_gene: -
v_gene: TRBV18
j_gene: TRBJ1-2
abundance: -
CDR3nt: TGTGCCAGCCAAGAGGGGGCTAACTATGGCTACACCTTC
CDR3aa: CASQEGANYGYTF

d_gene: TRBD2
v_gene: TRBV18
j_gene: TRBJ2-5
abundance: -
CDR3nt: TGTGCCAGCTCACTAGGGACTATCACCCAAGAGACCCAGTACTTC
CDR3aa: CASSLGTITQETQYF

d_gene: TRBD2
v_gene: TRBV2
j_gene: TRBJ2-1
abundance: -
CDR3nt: TGTGCCAGCCTAGCGGGACTTTACAATGAGCAGTTCTTC
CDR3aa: CASLAGLYNEQFF

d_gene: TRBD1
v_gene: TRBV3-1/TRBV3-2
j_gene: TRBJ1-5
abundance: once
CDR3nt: TGTGCCAGCAGCCCGAGACAGGGCGCCCAGCATTTT
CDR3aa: CASSPRQGAQHF

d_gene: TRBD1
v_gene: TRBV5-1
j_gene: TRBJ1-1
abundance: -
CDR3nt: TGCGCCAGCAGCTCGAAGGGACAGGCAGGGACTGAAGCTTTCTTT
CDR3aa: CASSSKGQAGTEAFF

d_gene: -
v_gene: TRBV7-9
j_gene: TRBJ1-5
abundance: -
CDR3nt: TGTGCCAGCAGCTTAGCGGCAGGTACAAATCAGCCCCAGCATTTT
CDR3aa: CASSLAAGTNQPQHF

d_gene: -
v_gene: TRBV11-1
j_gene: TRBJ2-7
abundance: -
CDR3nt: TGTGCCAGCAGCTCACGGGATATCACCTACGAGCAGTACTTC
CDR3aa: CASSSRDITYEQYF

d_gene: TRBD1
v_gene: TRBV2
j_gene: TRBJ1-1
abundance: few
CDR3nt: TGTGCCAGCACCCCAAGGTCGGGACAGGGGGTACTATTGAACACTGAAGCTTTCTTT
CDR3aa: CASTPRSGQGVLLNTEAFF

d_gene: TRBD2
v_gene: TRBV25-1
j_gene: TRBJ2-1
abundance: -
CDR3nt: TGTGCCAGCAGTGACAGCGGGATCTACAATGAGCAGTTCTTC
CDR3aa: CASSDSGIYNEQFF

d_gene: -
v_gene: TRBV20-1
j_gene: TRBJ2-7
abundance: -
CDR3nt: TGCGCGGGCTCTAGCTCCTACGAGCAGTACTTC
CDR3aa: CAGSSSYEQYF

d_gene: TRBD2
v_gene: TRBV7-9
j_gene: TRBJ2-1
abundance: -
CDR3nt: TGTGCCAGCGGCCGGGGAGGGAAGGGGTCCTACAATGAGCAGTTCTTC
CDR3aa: CASGRGGKGSYNEQFF

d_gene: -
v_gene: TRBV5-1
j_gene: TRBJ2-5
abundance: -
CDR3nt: TGCGCCAGCAGCTTGGCGGTGGGGGGTCCAGAGACCCAGTACTTC
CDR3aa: CASSLAVGGPETQYF

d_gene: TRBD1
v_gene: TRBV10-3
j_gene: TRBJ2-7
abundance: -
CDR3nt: TGTGCCAGTTACTCCGGGACAGGGTACGAGCAGTACTTC
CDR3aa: CASYSGTGYEQYF

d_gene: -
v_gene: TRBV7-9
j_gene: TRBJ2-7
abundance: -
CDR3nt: TGTGCCAGCAGCTTAATATCAGGGAACGAGCAGTACTTC
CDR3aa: CASSLISGNEQYF

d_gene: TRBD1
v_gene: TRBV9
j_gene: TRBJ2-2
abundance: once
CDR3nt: TGTGCCAGCAGCTCGAAACAGGGGCCCCTTGGGACCGGGGAGCTGTTTTTT
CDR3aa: CASSSKQGPLGTGELFF

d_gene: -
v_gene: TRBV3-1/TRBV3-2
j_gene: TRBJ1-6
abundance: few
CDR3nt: TGTGCCAGCAGCCAAGCCCTGGGGACTGTCCACTTT
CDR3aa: CASSQALGTVHF

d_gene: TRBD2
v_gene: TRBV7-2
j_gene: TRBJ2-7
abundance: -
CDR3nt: TGTGCCAGCAGCTTCGGGACTAGCGGGAGAATAGAGCAGTACTTC
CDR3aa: CASSFGTSGRIEQYF

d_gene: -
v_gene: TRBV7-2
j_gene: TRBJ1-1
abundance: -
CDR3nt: TGTGCCAGCAGCTTCCCTACAGGGAGCACTGAAGCTTTCTTT
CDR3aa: CASSFPTGSTEAFF

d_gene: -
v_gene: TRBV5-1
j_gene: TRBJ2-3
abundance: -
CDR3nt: TGCGCCAGCAGCTCGGGTAGCGGTCACACAGATACGCAGTATTTT
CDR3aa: CASSSGSGHTDTQYF

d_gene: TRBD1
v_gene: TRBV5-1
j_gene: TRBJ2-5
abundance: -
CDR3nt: TGCGCCAGCAGCTTCGACAGGGTAGAGACCCAGTACTTC
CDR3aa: CASSFDRVETQYF

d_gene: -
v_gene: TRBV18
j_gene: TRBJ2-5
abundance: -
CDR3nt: TGTGCCAGCTCACCACCTGGGGCAGGGTTGGTGAAAGAGACCCAGTACTTC
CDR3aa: CASSPPGAGLVKETQYF

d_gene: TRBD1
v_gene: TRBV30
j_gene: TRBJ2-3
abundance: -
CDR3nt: TGTGCCTGGAGTGCACAGGGGATTAGCACAGATACGCAGTATTTT
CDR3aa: CAWSAQGISTDTQYF

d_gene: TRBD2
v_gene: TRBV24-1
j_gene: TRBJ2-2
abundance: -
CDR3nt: TGTGCCACCAGTGAGGGGGGACTAGCGGGAGATTCCACCGGGGAGCTGTTTTTT
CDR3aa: CATSEGGLAGDSTGELFF

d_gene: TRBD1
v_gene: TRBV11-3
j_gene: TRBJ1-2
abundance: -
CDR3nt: TGTGCCAGCAGCCGCGACAGGGAAGGCTACACCTTC
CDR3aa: CASSRDREGYTF

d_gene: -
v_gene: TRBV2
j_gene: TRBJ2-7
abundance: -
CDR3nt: TGTGCCAGCAGTCTCGCCCTACCGGGCGAGCAGTACTTC
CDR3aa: CASSLALPGEQYF

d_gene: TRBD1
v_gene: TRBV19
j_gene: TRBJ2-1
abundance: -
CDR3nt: TGTGCCAGTAGTGCCGGGACAGGGGTTACCTACAATGAGCAGTTCTTC
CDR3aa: CASSAGTGVTYNEQFF

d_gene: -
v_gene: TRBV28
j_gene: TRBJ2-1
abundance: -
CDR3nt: TGCCTGGTTGGAAGTAACCGGGACAATGAGCAGTTCTTC
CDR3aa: CLVGSNRDNEQFF

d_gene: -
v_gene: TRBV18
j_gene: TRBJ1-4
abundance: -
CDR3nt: TGTGCCAGCTCACCCGGGGTATCGAGTGAAAAACTGTTTTTT
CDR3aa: CASSPGVSSEKLFF

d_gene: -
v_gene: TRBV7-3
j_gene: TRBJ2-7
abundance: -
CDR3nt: TGTGCCAGCAGCCCCAATAGCTTGACCTACTACGAGCAGTACTTC
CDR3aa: CASSPNSLTYYEQYF

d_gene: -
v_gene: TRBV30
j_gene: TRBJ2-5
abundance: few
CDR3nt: TGTGCCTGGAGCGAAAAAACTAGTCGCCAAGAGACCCAGTACTTC
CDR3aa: CAWSEKTSRQETQYF

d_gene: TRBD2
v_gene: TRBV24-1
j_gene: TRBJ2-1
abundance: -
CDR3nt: TGTGCCACCAGTGAAGGGCAGGGAGGGAAGGTTGAGCAGTTCTTC
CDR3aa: CATSEGQGGKVEQFF

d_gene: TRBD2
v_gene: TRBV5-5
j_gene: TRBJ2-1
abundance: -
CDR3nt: TGTGCCAGCAGCTTGAGGGAGGGTTTCCCGCAGTTCTTC
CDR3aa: CASSLREGFPQFF

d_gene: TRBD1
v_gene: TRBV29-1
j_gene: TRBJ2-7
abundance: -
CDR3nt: TGCAGCGTTGACGGGACAGGATACGAGCAGTACTTC
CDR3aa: CSVDGTGYEQYF

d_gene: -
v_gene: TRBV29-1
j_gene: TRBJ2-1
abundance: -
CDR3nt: TGCAGCGCATATCAGGGCCATGAGCAGTTCTTC
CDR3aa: CSAYQGHEQFF

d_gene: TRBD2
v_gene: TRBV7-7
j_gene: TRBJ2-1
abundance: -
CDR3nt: TGTGCTAGCAGCTTAGTAGCGGGCGCCCACAATGAGCAGTTCTTC
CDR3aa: CASSLVAGAHNEQFF

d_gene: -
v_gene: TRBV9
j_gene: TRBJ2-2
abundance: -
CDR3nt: TGTGCCAGCAGCGTAGGACTACCCAACACCGGGGAGCTGTTTTTT
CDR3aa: CASSVGLPNTGELFF

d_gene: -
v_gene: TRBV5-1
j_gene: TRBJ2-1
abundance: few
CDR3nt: TGCGCCAGCAGCTTGCGCGACAGCTCCTACAATGAGCAGTTCTTC
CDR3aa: CASSLRDSSYNEQFF

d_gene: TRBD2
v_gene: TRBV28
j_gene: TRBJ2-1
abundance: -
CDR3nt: TGTGCCAGCAGTTTGAGCGGGAGGGCCCGCCGTGAGCAGTTCTTC
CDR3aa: CASSLSGRARREQFF

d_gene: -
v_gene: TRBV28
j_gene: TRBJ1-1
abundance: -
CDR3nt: TGTGCCAGCACCACCTCGGTCCGTGAAGCTTTCTTT
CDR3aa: CASTTSVREAFF

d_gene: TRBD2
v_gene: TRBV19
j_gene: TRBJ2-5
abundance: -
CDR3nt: TGTGCCAGTAGTCGAGATTCTAGCGGGAGGGCCGGGGAGACCCAGTACTTC
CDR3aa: CASSRDSSGRAGETQYF

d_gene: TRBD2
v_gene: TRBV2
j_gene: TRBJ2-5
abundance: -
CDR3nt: TGTGCCAGCAGTGACAATATGGCGGGGGGTGTGACCCAGTACTTC
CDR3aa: CASSDNMAGGVTQYF